This TCR beta chain is from a study of cytomegalovirus exposure and HLA in healthy donors. Worth noting for this clone: Its antigen is unidentified.

Findings and limits, study-wide: Judged likely to be a sequencing artifact was a cluster of highly shared sequence variants. Researchers reported in a later analysis that a missense DCLRE1C variant was tied to TCR beta V- and J-gene trimming.

60 Vbeta and 13 Jbeta primers were used in PCR. Data came from immunoSEQ multiplex PCR; TCRdb stores just in-frame clones and leaves some out. The profile covers fewer than 200,000 clones, with roughly three quarters appearing a single time and about 9.6% taken by the ten largest. This clonotype was sampled from a man aged 18 to 29 in good health and CMV-seropositive. Material for sequencing was PBMCs.

The CDR3: CASSPGEVNEKLFF. CDR3 nucleotide sequence: TGCGCCAGCAGTCCCGGTGAGGTCAATGAAAAACTGTTTTTT. The chain recombines TRBV23-1 with TRBJ1-4; D remains ambiguous. TRBV23-1 counts as an open reading frame of uncertain function. The CDR3 extends over 14 amino acids. V was trimmed by 4 bases and J by 5 bases, leaving 11 bases between them.